This T cell receptor (beta chain) came from a study of blood T cell repertoires in COVID-19. The germline V gene has CDR1 SGHTA and CDR2 FQGNSA. There are 14 residues in the CDR3. V was pared by 4 bases and J by 9 bases, with 8 bases of the junction left unmatched. Measured with immunoSEQ multiplex PCR; TCRdb has only the in-frame clones, and not every one. The sample has under 85,000 clones, over 75% seen once; the top ten hold around 2.9%. The TCR comes from a man aged 80 or over with acute or convalescent COVID-19. Sequencing was performed on peripheral blood. This chain connects TRBV7-2 to TRBJ2-1; 8 bases are shared with TRBD1. The CDR3 is CASSSYPGQVEQFF. CDR3 bases: TGTGCCAGCAGCTCCTATCCGGGACAGGTTGAGCAGTTCTTC.